A single sample is the source of the 29 T cell receptor beta chains below, sequenced in a study of T cells after yellow fever vaccination. TCRdb analysed the 5' RACE reads with MiXCR anew, one entry per CDR3 protein. The top ten clones hold over 14% of a sample with hundreds of thousands of distinct CDR3 sequences, around 6.4% of them seen once. The sample consisted of PBMCs, taken 5 days after the yellow fever booster vaccination. Source of these receptors: a young man who received the YFV17D yellow fever vaccine.

CDR3 DNA: TGTGCCAGCAGCCAGGCACTCGGGGGGTCTCCCCACGAGCAGTACTTC. The encoded protein is CASSQALGGSPHEQYF. V is TRBV4-2 and J is TRBJ2-7; 7 bases line up with TRBD2. CDR1 and CDR2 (germline): LGHNA, YNFKEQ. With 3 bases clipped from V and 5 bases from J, the junction kept 13 bases outside the gene matches. The CDR3 covers 16 residues.

The chain combines TRBV18 with TRBJ2-1, with D perhaps matching TRBD2 (6 bases). This CDR3 has 16 amino acids. The germline V and J ends were trimmed by 1 base and 3 bases, with 13 bases remaining between them. Germline CDR1 is KGHSH and CDR2 is LQKENI. In DNA form, the CDR3 reads TGTGCCAGCTCACCACGTGCACTAGCTTTCTACAATGAGCAGTTCTTC. Protein sequence: CASSPRALAFYNEQFF.

In this sample, this clonotype turned up many times. CDR3 residues: CSARANLNQPQHF. CDR3 coding DNA: TGCAGTGCTAGAGCTAACTTAAATCAGCCCCAGCATTTT. This chain uses TRBV20-1 with TRBJ1-5, with D hard to call. Germline CDR1 reads DFQATT; CDR2 reads SNEGSKA (reference sequence). V was cut by 1 base and J by 4 bases, with 8 bases left in between. The CDR3 is 13 amino acids.

J is TRBJ2-7 and V is TRBV5-1; 8 nucleotides agree with TRBD2. Germline V gene data show CDR1 as SGHRS and CDR2 as YFSETQ. The V and J ends lost 4 bases and 2 bases, in that order; junction bases with no gene match: 11. This CDR3 has 16 amino acids. The CDR3 bases are TGCGCCAGCAGCCGCGCCGGGGGGGGCCTTACCTACGAGCAGTACTTC. Protein sequence: CASSRAGGGLTYEQYF.

This clonotype occurred many times. V gene TRBV7-9 combines with J gene TRBJ2-3, with TRBD2 matching over 11 bases. The junction had 4 bases not matched to a gene; V was cut back by 5 bases and J by 0 bases. The germline CDR1 and CDR2 sequences are SEHNR and FQNEAQ (reference sequence). This CDR3 comprises 16 residues. Here the CDR3 DNA reads TGTGCCAGCAGCACTCCTAGCGGGAGGAGCACAGATACGCAGTATTTT. Protein: CASSTPSGRSTDTQYF.

A few counts support this clonotype. The rearrangement joins TRBV7-3 to TRBJ2-1; D might be TRBD2 (5 bases). Germline CDR1 is SGHTA and CDR2 is FQGTGA. V lost 5 bases to trimming and J lost 0 bases, with 14 bases between them. The CDR3 has 16 amino acids. DNA for the CDR3: TGTGCCAGCAGCCCGGAAGCGGCGCTCTCCTACAATGAGCAGTTCTTC. It specifies CASSPEAALSYNEQFF.

This sequence joins TRBV12-3 or TRBV12-4 and TRBJ1-5, with 9 bases matching TRBD1. The V segment lost 5 bases and the J segment 9 bases; nucleotides outside the gene matches: 8. This CDR3 spans 14 amino acids. The CDR3 DNA reads as TGTGCCAGCAGTCTCGGGACAGGGAAGTGGCCCCAGCATTTT. As protein: CASSLGTGKWPQHF.

This clonotype has a handful of counts. The chain employs TRBV7-9 and TRBJ2-7; D could derive from TRBD1 or TRBD2 (5 bases each). CDR1 and CDR2 from the germline V gene are SEHNR and FQNEAQ (reference sequence). V was shortened by 4 bases and J by 7 bases, with 20 bases between the two germline ends. The CDR3 has 15 residues. CDR3 nucleotides: TGTGCCAGCAGCTCAACGGGGCATGGAATCGGGGAGCAGTACTTC. This sequence encodes CASSSTGHGIGEQYF.

This clonotype was seen a few times. The chain uses TRBV4-1 and TRBJ1-2; D is unclear. The CDR3 loop spans 14 amino acids. The V end lost 0 bases, the J end lost 3 bases, and 8 bases lay between the germline ends. The germline V gene encodes CDR1 MGHRA and CDR2 YSYEKL. The CDR3 region is CASSQDRTYYGYTF. The DNA of the CDR3 is TGCGCCAGCAGCCAAGACCGGACCTACTATGGCTACACCTTC.

This clonotype has a handful of counts. Relative to the germline gene, one junction end is altered; a read error may explain this. The chain joins TRBV10-3 to TRBJ2-7, with a weak D call TRBD1 (6 bases). CDR1 and CDR2 (germline): ENHRY, SYGVKD. The CDR3 is made up of 13 amino acids. CDR3 residues: CAVGTSSSYEHYF. The CDR3 DNA reads TGTGCCGTTGGGACAAGCAGCTCCTACGAGCATTACTTC.

Only a few counts were recorded for this clonotype. The chain combines TRBV18 with TRBJ1-5; 8 bases are a match to TRBD1. Germline V gives CDR1 KGHSH, CDR2 LQKENI. This CDR3 is 14 amino acids long. V trimming: 3 bases; J trimming: 7 bases; junction bases outside the gene matches: 5. Here the CDR3 DNA reads TGTGCCAGCTCACCGCAGGGGGCGAGACAGCCCCAGCATTTT. Its translation: CASSPQGARQPQHF.

J is TRBJ2-2 and V is TRBV6-5; TRBD1 matches at 7 bases. V trimming: 2 bases; J trimming: 0 bases; junction bases outside the gene matches: 3. Germline-derived CDR1 and CDR2 are MNHEY and SVGAGI. The length of the CDR3 is 16 residues. CDR3 DNA: TGTGCCAGCAGTTACCTTGACAGGGCGAACACCGGGGAGCTGTTTTTT. Translated, it gives CASSYLDRANTGELFF.

This clonotype was counted a few times. The chain uses TRBV6-1 and TRBJ2-1; D is undetermined. Germline V gene sequence: CDR1 MNHNS, CDR2 SASEGT. This CDR3 is 12 amino acids long. The V and J ends lost 11 bases and 9 bases respectively, with 17 bases between them. The CDR3 spells CAAPDPLGEQFF. CDR3 coding DNA: TGTGCCGCCCCAGACCCCCTGGGTGAGCAGTTCTTC.

This clonotype was counted at least ten times. J is TRBJ1-1 and V is TRBV12-3 or TRBV12-4, with TRBD1 matching 7 bases. The CDR3 is 13 residues long. V lost 11 bases, J lost 4 bases, and 10 bases stayed unmatched. The CDR3 DNA follows: TGTGCCTCCAGACAGGGAGAACTCACTGAAGCTTTCTTT. Protein sequence: CASRQGELTEAFF.

This clonotype was observed a handful of times. V and J are TRBV13 and TRBJ2-1, with D maybe TRBD2 (5 bases). The V and J ends lost 2 bases and 9 bases respectively, with 11 bases between them. CDR1 and CDR2 from the germline V gene are PRHDT and FYEKMQ (reference sequence). This CDR3 has 13 residues. The CDR3 bases are TGTGCCAGCAGCTTAACACTAGGAACTGAGCAGTTCTTC. Translating gives CASSLTLGTEQFF.

A few counts support this clonotype. The chain recombines TRBV4-3 with TRBJ2-7, with TRBD1 matching 7 bases. The J segment lost 8 bases and the V segment lost 0 bases, leaving 16 bases of the junction unmatched. Germline CDR1 is LGHNA and CDR2 is YSLEER. The CDR3 extends over 17 amino acids. The chain's CDR3 is CASSQDRRDSQSLQQYF. The DNA for the CDR3 is TGCGCCAGCAGCCAAGATCGCCGGGACAGCCAAAGTTTACAGCAGTACTTC.

The chain employs TRBV12-3 or TRBV12-4 and TRBJ2-7; the D gene is possibly TRBD1 (6 bases). The CDR3 has 15 amino acids. V was pared by 6 bases and J by 2 bases, with 17 bases between. This CDR3 reads CASSWAQGVPYEQYF. Written as DNA, the CDR3 is TGTGCCAGCAGCTGGGCACAGGGTGTTCCCTACGAGCAGTACTTC.

In this sample, this clonotype turned up a few times. The chain carries TRBV7-6 and TRBJ2-7, with 10 bases lining up with TRBD2. Germline-derived CDR1 and CDR2 are SGHVS and FNYEAQ. This CDR3 is 15 amino acids long. V trimming: 6 bases; J trimming: 5 bases; junction bases outside the gene matches: 10. CDR3 bases: TGTGCCAGCAGTGAGCGGGAGGGCCCACGGAACGAGCAGTACTTC. This encodes CASSEREGPRNEQYF.

This chain connects TRBV11-2 to TRBJ2-3, with D possibly matching TRBD2 (5 bases). The CDR3 runs to 19 residues. Germline V gene sequence: CDR1 SGHAT, CDR2 FQNNGV. V lost 2 bases and J 1 base, leaving 22 bases between the germline ends. CDR3 region: CASSLTRLARRDGTDTQYF. DNA for the CDR3: TGTGCCAGCAGCTTAACCCGGCTAGCTCGTCGGGATGGCACAGATACGCAGTATTTT.

This clonotype occurred a few times. V gene TRBV29-1 combines with J gene TRBJ2-7; 12 positions match TRBD2. The V and J ends lost 1 base and 8 bases, in that order; junction bases with no gene match: 9. CDR1 and CDR2 (germline): SQVTM, ANQGSEA. The CDR3 totals 15 residues. CDR3 sequence (DNA): TGCAGCGTTGAAGCGAGGCGACTAGCGGGAGTTCAGCAGTACTTC. Its translation: CSVEARRLAGVQQYF.

The chain employs TRBV6-2 or TRBV6-3 and TRBJ2-7; 8 positions match TRBD2. Looked up from germline, CDR1 is MNHEY and CDR2 is SVGEGT. The CDR3 contains 15 residues. With V trimmed by 7 bases and J by 6 bases, 14 bases remained unmatched. The chain's CDR3 is CASTGVAGYGSEQYF. In nucleotides, the CDR3 is TGTGCCAGCACTGGAGTAGCGGGATATGGATCCGAGCAGTACTTC.

This clonotype was observed a handful of times. This chain connects TRBV18 to TRBJ2-4, with TRBD1 matching over 9 bases. The CDR3 is 15 amino acids. In germline, CDR1 is KGHSH, CDR2 LQKENI. The ends lost 2 bases at V and 7 bases at J; junction bases unmatched: 6. The DNA of the CDR3 is TGTGCCAGCTCACCATCAACCGGGACAGGGAACATTCAGTACTTC. Protein sequence: CASSPSTGTGNIQYF. The full variable domain, completed using reference TRBV18 and TRBJ2-4, is NAGVMQNPRHLVRRRGQEARLRCSPMKGHSHVYWYRQLPEEGLKFMVYLQKENIIDESGMPKERFSAEFPKEGPSILRIQQVVRGDSAAYFCASSPSTGTGNIQYFGAGTRLSVL.

This clonotype was seen more than once but under ten times. Here the CDR3 DNA reads TGTGCCAGCAGACCCGGTGGACAGGGAAGCACCGGGGAGCTGTTTTTT. Translated: CASRPGGQGSTGELFF. This chain connects TRBV7-3 to TRBJ2-2; 8 bases fit TRBD1. The CDR3 is 16 residues long. With 6 bases clipped from V and 4 bases from J, the junction kept 10 bases outside the gene matches. Germline V gene data show CDR1 as SGHTA and CDR2 as FQGTGA. The full variable domain, rest sourced from reference TRBV7-3 and TRBJ2-2, is GAGVSQTPSNKVTEKGKYVELRCDPISGHTALYWYRQSLGQGPEFLIYFQGTGAADDSGLPNDRFFAVRPEGSVSTLKIQRTERGDSAVYLCASRPGGQGSTGELFFGEGSRLTVL.

V is TRBV29-1 and J is TRBJ2-6; no clear D. The CDR3 contains 12 residues. V was pared by 6 bases and J by 2 bases, with 5 bases between. Germline CDR1 is SQVTM and CDR2 is ANQGSEA. CDR3 sequence (DNA): TGCAGCGTACAAGCTGGGGCCAACGTCCTGACTTTC. This translates into CSVQAGANVLTF. The full variable domain, with the rest looked up from reference TRBV29-1 and TRBJ2-6, is SAVISQKPSRDICQRGTSLTIQCQVDSQVTMMFWYRQQPGQSLTLIATANQGSEATYESGFVIDKFPISRPNLTFSTLTVSNMSPEDSSIYLCSVQAGANVLTFGAGSRLTVL.

The chain recombines TRBV5-1 with TRBJ1-1; D is possibly TRBD1 (6 bases). V gave up 8 bases and J gave up 1 base, with 9 bases separating them. This CDR3 comprises 12 residues. The germline gives CDR1 SGHRS, CDR2 YFSETQ. DNA for the CDR3: TGCGCCAGTCAGACAGGGAACACTGAAGCTTTCTTT. This gives the protein CASQTGNTEAFF.

This clonotype was observed a handful of times. The chain couples TRBV16 to TRBJ2-7, with TRBD2 as a possible D gene (5 bases). This CDR3 region has 18 residues. The V and J ends lost 0 bases and 5 bases respectively, with 23 bases between them. In germline, CDR1 is KGHSY, CDR2 FQNENV. CDR3 sequence (DNA): TGTGCCAGCAGCCAATCGAGCATAGGGCACCTTGAGGGCCACGAGCAGTACTTC. It codes for CASSQSSIGHLEGHEQYF.

This clonotype was seen only a few times. V gene TRBV7-9 combines with J gene TRBJ2-3, with D possibly matching TRBD2 (6 bases). Germline V gene data show CDR1 as SEHNR and CDR2 as FQNEAQ (reference sequence). V was trimmed by 5 bases and J by 3 bases, leaving 18 bases between them. There are 16 residues in the CDR3. The CDR3 spells CASSGRIALATDTQYF. DNA of the CDR3: TGTGCCAGCAGCGGACGGATAGCTCTAGCGACAGATACGCAGTATTTT.

This clonotype came up a few times. The V call is TRBV6-2 or TRBV6-3, the J call TRBJ2-1, with a possible D match to TRBD2 (5 bases). Germline V gene sequence: CDR1 MNHEY, CDR2 SVGEGT. V shed 0 bases and J shed 9 bases, with 6 bases lying between them. This CDR3 has 12 residues. CDR3 in DNA: TGTGCCAGCAGTTACTCCCGGGGTGAGCAGTTCTTC. Protein product: CASSYSRGEQFF.

This chain uses TRBV3-1 with TRBJ1-1, with D possibly matching TRBD1 (6 bases). CDR3 length: 13 amino acids. V lost 4 bases, J lost 8 bases, and 14 bases lay in between. Germline-derived CDR1 and CDR2 are LGHDT and YNNKEL (reference sequence). The CDR3 sequence is CASSLVGGREAFF. The DNA for the CDR3 is TGTGCCAGCAGCCTCGTAGGGGGGCGGGAAGCTTTCTTT.